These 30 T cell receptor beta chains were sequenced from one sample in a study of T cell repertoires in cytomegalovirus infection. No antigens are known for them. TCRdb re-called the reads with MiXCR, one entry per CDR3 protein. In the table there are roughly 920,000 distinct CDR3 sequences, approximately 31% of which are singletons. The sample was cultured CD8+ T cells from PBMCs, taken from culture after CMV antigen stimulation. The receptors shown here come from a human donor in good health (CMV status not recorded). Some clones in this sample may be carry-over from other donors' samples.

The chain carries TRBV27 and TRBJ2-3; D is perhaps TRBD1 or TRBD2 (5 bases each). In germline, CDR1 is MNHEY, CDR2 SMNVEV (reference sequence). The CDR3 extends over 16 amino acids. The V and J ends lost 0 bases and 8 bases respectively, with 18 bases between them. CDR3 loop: CASSLSMWPIGATQYF. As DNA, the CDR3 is TGTGCCAGCAGTTTATCGATGTGGCCAATCGGGGCTACGCAGTATTTT.

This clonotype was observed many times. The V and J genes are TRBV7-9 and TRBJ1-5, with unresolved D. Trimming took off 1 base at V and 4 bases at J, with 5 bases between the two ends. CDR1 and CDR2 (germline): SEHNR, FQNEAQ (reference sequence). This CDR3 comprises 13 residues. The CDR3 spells CASSLGWNQPQHF. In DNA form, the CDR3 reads TGTGCCAGCAGCTTAGGATGGAATCAGCCCCAGCATTTT.

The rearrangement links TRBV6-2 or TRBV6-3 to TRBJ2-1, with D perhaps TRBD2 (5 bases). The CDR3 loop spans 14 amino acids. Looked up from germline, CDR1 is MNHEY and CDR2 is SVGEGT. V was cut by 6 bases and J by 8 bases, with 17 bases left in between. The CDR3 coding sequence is TGTGCCAGCAGGTCTCCTTGGACGGGGTATGAGCAGTTCTTC. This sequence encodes CASRSPWTGYEQFF.

The CDR3 coding sequence is TGTGCCAGTAGTCCTGGCCGGCCAGATACGCAGTATTTT. The encoded protein is CASSPGRPDTQYF. The chain joins TRBV19 to TRBJ2-3; D is unclear. The V gene lost 5 bases and the J gene lost 4 bases, with 10 bases spanning the gap. CDR3 length: 13 residues. CDR1 is LNHDA, CDR2 SQIVND, per germline (reference sequence).

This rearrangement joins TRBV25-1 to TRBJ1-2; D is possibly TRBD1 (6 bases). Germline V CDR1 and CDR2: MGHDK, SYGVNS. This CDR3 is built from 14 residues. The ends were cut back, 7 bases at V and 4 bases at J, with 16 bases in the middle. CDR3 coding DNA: TGTGCCAGCACCGAAACGGGGGGGGCCTATGGCTACACCTTC. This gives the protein CASTETGGAYGYTF.

CDR3 in DNA: TGTGCCAGCAGCCCTGACAGGGTGCATCAGCCCCAGCATTTT. This codes for CASSPDRVHQPQHF. V is TRBV27 and J is TRBJ1-5; 7 bases match TRBD1. Germline CDR1 reads MNHEY; CDR2 reads SMNVEV (reference sequence). The CDR3 totals 14 residues. J lost 5 bases, V lost 6 bases, and 7 bases had no gene match.

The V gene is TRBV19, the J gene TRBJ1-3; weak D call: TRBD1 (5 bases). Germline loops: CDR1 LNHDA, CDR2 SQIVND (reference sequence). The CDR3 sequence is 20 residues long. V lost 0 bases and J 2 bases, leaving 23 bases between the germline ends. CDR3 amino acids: CASSIEGAVRVDPAGNTIYF. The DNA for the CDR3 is TGTGCCAGTAGTATAGAAGGAGCGGTCAGGGTGGACCCCGCTGGAAACACCATATATTTT.

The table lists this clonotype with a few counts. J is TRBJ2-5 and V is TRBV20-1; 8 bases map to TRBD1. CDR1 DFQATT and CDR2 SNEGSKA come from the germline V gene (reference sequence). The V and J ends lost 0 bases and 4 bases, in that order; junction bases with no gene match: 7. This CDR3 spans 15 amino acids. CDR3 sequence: CSARDTGQVIETQYF. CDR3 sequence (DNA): TGCAGTGCTAGAGATACGGGACAGGTGATAGAGACCCAGTACTTC.

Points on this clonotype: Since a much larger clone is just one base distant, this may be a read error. The CDR3 nucleotides are TGTGCCAGCAGCTATACAGGGTCCTACGAGCAGTACGTC. This translates into CASSYTGSYEQYV. The chain recombines TRBV7-9 with TRBJ2-7, with D possibly TRBD1 on 6 matching bases. The CDR3 sequence is 13 residues long. V was pared by 4 bases and J by 1 base, with 8 bases between. The germline V gene encodes CDR1 SEHNR and CDR2 FQNEAQ (reference sequence).

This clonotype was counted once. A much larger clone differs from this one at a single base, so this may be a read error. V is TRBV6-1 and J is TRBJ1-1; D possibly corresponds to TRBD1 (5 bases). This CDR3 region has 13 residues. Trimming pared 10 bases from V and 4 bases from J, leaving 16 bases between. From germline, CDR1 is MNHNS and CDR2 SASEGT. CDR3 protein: CANNPRGTTEAFF. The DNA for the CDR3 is TGTGCCAACAACCCCAGAGGGACCACTGAAGCTTTCTTT.

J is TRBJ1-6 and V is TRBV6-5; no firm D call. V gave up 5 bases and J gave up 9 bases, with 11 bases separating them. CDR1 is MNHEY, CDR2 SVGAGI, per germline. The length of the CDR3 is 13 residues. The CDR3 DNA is TGTGCCAGCAGTCCTTCGGGGTTTTCACCCCTCCACTTT. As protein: CASSPSGFSPLHF.

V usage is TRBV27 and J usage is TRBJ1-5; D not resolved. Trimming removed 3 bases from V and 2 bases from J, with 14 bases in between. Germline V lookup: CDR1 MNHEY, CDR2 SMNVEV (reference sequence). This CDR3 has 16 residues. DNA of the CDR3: TGTGCCAGCAGTTTTGGTAGCCCCCAGGGCAATCAGCCCCAGCATTTT. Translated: CASSFGSPQGNQPQHF.

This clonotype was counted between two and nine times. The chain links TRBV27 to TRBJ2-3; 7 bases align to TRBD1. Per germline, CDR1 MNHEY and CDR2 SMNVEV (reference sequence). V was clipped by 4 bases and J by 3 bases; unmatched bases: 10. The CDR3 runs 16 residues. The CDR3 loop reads CASSYLGDRTTDTQYF. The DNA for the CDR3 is TGTGCCAGCAGTTACCTCGGGGACAGAACAACAGATACGCAGTATTTT.

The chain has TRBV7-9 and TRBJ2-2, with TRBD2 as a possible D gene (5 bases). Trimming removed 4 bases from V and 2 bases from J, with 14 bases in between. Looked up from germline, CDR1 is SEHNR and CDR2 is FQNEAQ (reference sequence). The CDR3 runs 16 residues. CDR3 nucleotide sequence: TGTGCCAGCAGCTCGCCGGGCGGGTTCAACACCGGGGAGCTGTTTTTT. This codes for CASSSPGGFNTGELFF.

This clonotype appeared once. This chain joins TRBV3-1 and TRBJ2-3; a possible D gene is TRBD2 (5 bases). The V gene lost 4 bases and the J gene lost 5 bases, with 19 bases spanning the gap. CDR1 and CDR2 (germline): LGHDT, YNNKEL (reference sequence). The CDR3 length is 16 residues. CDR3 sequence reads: CASSRRNSEGLDTQYF. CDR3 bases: TGTGCCAGCAGCCGTCGAAATAGCGAGGGCCTAGATACGCAGTATTTT.

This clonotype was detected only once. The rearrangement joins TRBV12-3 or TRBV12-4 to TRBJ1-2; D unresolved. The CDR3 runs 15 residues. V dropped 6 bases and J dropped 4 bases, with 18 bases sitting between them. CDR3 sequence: CASSPGRPGIYGYTF. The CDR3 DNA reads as TGTGCCAGCAGCCCTGGCCGGCCGGGGATCTATGGCTACACCTTC.

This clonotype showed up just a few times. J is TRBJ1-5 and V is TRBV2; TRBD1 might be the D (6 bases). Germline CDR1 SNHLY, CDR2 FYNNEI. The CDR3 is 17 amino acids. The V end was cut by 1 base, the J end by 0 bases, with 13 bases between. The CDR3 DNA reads TGTGCCAGCAGTGAAGATGGACAGCCATATAGCAATCAGCCCCAGCATTTT. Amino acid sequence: CASSEDGQPYSNQPQHF. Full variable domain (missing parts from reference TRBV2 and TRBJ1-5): EPEVTQTPSHQVTQMGQEVILRCVPISNHLYFYWYRQILGQKVEFLVSFYNNEISEKSEIFDDQFSVERPDGSNFTLKIRSTKLEDSAMYFCASSEDGQPYSNQPQHFGDGTRLSIL.

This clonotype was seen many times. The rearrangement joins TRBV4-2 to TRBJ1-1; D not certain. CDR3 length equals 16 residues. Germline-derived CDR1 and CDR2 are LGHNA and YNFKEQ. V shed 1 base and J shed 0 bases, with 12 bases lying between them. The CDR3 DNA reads TGTGCCAGCAGCCAAGTAGGTAACAGCATGAACACTGAAGCTTTCTTT. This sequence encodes CASSQVGNSMNTEAFF.

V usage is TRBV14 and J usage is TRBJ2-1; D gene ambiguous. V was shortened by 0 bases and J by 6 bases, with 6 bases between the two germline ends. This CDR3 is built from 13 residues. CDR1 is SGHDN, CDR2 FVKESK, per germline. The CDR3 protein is CASSQDRRNEQFF. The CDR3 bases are TGTGCCAGCAGCCAAGATCGTCGCAATGAGCAGTTCTTC.

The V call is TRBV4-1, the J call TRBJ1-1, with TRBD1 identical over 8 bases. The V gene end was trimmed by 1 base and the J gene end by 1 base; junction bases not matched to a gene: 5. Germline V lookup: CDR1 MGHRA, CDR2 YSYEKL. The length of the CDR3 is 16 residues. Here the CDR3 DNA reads TGCGCCAGCAGCCAAGGGAGACAGGGGACGAACACTGAAGCTTTCTTT. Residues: CASSQGRQGTNTEAFF.

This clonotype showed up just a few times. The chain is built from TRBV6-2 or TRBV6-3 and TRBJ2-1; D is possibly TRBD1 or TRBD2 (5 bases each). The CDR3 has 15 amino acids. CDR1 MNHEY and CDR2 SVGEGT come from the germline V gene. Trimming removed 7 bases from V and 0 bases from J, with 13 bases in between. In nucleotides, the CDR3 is TGTGCCAGCACTTTCGGGGACCCCTCCTACAATGAGCAGTTCTTC. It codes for CASTFGDPSYNEQFF.

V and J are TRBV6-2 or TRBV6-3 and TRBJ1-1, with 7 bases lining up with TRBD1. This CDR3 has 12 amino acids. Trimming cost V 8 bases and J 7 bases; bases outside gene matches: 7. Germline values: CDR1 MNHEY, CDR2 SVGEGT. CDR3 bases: TGTGCCAGCCGCACAGGGGCGCGTGAAGCTTTCTTT. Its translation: CASRTGAREAFF.

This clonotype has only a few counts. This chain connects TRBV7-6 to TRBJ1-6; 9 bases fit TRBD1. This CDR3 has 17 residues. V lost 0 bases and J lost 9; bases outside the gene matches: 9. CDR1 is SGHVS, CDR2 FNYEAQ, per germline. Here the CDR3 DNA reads TGTGCCAGCAGCTTAGCCACTCGGGACAGGGTTACTTCACCCCTCCACTTT. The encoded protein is CASSLATRDRVTSPLHF.

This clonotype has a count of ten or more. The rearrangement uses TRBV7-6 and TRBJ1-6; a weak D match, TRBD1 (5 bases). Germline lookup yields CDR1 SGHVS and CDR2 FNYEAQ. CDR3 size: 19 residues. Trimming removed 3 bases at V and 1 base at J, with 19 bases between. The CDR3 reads CASSLGRGRVTSYNSPLHF. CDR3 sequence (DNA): TGTGCCAGCAGCTTGGGGAGGGGAAGAGTAACGTCCTATAATTCACCCCTCCACTTT.

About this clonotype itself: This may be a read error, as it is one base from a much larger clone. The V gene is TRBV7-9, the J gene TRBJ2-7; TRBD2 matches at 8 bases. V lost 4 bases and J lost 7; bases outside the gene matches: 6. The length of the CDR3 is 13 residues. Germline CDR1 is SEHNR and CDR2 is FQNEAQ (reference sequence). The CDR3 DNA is TGTGCCAGCAGCTCGGGACTAGTGGGGGAGCAGTACGTC. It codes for CASSSGLVGEQYV.

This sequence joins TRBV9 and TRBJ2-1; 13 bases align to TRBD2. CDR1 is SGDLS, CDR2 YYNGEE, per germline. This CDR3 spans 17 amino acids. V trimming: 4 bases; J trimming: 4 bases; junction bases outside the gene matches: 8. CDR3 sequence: CASSPWTSGGFYNEQFF. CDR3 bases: TGTGCCAGCAGCCCTTGGACTAGCGGGGGCTTTTACAATGAGCAGTTCTTC.

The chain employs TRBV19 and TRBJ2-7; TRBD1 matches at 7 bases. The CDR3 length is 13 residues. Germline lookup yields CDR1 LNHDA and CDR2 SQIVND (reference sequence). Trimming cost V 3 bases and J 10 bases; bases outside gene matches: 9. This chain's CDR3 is CASSIHVGQDQYF. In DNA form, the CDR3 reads TGTGCCAGTAGTATCCATGTAGGACAGGACCAGTACTTC.

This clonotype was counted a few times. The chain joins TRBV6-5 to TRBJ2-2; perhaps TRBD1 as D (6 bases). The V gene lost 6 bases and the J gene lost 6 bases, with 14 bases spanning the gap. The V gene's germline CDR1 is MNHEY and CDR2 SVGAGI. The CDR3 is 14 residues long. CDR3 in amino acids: CASSIAGDPGELFF. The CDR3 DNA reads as TGTGCCAGCAGCATAGCAGGGGATCCCGGGGAGCTGTTTTTT.

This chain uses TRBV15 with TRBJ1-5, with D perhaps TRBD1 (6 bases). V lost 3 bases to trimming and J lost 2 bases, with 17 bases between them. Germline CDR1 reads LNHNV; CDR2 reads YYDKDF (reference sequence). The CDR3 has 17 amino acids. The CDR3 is CATSRAPLQGGNQPQHF. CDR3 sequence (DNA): TGTGCCACCAGCAGGGCCCCCTTACAGGGAGGCAATCAGCCCCAGCATTTT.

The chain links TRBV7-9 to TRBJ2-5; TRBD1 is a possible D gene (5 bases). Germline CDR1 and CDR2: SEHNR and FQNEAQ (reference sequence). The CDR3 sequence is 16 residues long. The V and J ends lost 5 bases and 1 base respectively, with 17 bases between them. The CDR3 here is CASSIVGRTAQETQYF. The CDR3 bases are TGTGCCAGCAGCATCGTGGGGCGGACGGCCCAAGAGACCCAGTACTTC.